This T cell receptor (beta chain) was sequenced in a study of response to subunit inactivated influenza vaccine. Whole-study findings and limits: The authors suggested that few new T cells are recruited per seasonal influenza vaccination.

The CDR3 loop spans 17 amino acids. Trimming took off 1 base at V and 2 bases at J, with 17 bases between the two ends. CDR1 and CDR2 (germline): MDHEN, SYDVKM. A single record per CDR3 protein comes from TCRdb applying MiXCR to the RT-PCR reads. Counted here are hundreds of thousands of distinct CDR3 sequences, less than 10% occurring once; the ten biggest clones make up approximately 12%. This clonotype has more than one count but fewer than ten. Its antigen remains unidentified. The chain carries TRBV28 and TRBJ1-1; D gene ambiguous. The specimen comprised PBMCs from blood, sampled about 24 months after vaccination. The origin of this receptor is a man in his fifties or sixties who received an inactivated influenza vaccine. This CDR3 reads CASSLLGGEGANTEAFF. The CDR3 nucleotides read TGTGCCAGCAGTTTATTAGGCGGGGAAGGCGCAAACACTGAAGCTTTCTTT.